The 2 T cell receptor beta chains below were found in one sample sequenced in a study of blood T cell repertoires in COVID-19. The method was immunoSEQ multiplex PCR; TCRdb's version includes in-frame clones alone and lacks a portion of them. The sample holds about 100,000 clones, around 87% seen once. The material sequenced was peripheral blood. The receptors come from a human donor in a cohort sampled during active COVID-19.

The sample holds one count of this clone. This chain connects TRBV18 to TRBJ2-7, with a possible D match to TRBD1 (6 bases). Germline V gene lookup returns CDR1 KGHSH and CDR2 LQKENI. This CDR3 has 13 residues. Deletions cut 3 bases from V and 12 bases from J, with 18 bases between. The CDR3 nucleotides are TGTGCCAGCTCACCGGTCAGTGCAGGACAGCGGTACTTC. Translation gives CASSPVSAGQRYF. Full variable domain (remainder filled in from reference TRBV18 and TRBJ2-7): NAGVMQNPRHLVRRRGQEARLRCSPMKGHSHVYWYRQLPEEGLKFMVYLQKENIIDESGMPKERFSAEFPKEGPSILRIQQVVRGDSAAYFCASSPVSAGQRYFGPGTRLTVT.

The CDR3 spells CTSSQRLAGGPIPNNEQFF. The CDR3 DNA reads as TGCACCAGCAGCCAAAGGTTAGCGGGAGGGCCTATTCCCAACAATGAGCAGTTCTTC. V and J are TRBV1 and TRBJ2-1; the table's D call, TRBD2, was not checked against the DNA. TRBV1 is a documented pseudogene. This CDR3 is built from 19 residues.